The 14 T cell receptor beta chains presented below share a single source sample, sequenced in a study of regulatory T cells in long-lasting Graves disease. Specified time point: persistent/refractory GD, antithyroid drugs over 5 years with positive TRAb. After RNA was extracted from PBMCs, the TCR library was made from it. Arm-PCR of CDR3 regions and iRepertoire HTBI primers were used to build TCR beta libraries. From the multiplex PCR reads, TCRdb called clonotypes with MiXCR, one entry per CDR3 protein. The top ten hold less than 25% of the sample, which has about 400,000 distinct CDR3 sequences, less than 25% seen once. The specimen comprised peripheral blood mononuclear cells (PBMCs), sampled when the disease was refractory, from a patient treated with antithyroid drugs. The receptors stem from a female donor with Graves disease.

This clonotype has just one count. The V and J genes are TRBV27 and TRBJ2-7; a weak D match, TRBD1 (6 bases). CDR3 length equals 13 residues. The V gene's germline CDR1 is MNHEY and CDR2 SMNVEV (reference sequence). Trimming cost V 2 bases and J 5 bases, with 10 bases left between them. CDR3 protein: CASSLTGYHEQYF. The DNA of the CDR3 is TGTGCCAGCAGTTTAACAGGGTACCACGAGCAGTACTTC.

With respect to this clonotype: A read error is possible here, since a much larger clone lies one base away. The V gene is TRBV6-5, the J gene TRBJ2-7, with D tentatively TRBD1 or TRBD2 (5 bases each). Germline V gives CDR1 MNHEY, CDR2 SVGAGI. Trimming shortened V by 0 bases and J by 7 bases, and 16 bases separated the two germline ends. This CDR3 contains 15 residues. DNA of the CDR3: TGTGCCAGCAGTTACTCGGGACGGACCTTAGGGGAGCAGTACTTC. This translates into CASSYSGRTLGEQYF.

The rearrangement joins TRBV7-9 to TRBJ2-7, with TRBD1 as a possible D gene (6 bases). Trimming removed 5 bases at V and 6 bases at J, with 17 bases between. The CDR3 contains 14 residues. The V gene's germline CDR1 is SEHNR and CDR2 FQNEAQ (reference sequence). CDR3 amino acids: CASSRRDKRVEQYF. The CDR3 DNA follows: TGTGCCAGCAGCAGACGGGACAAGAGGGTCGAGCAGTACTTC. The variable domain in full, completed from reference TRBV7-9 and TRBJ2-7, reads DTGVSQNPRHKITKRGQNVTFRCDPISEHNRLYWYRQTLGQGPEFLTYFQNEAQLEKSRLLSDRFSAERPKGSFSTLEIQRTEQGDSAMYLCASSRRDKRVEQYFGPGTRLTVT.

Many counts were recorded for this clonotype. The J gene is TRBJ2-4, the V gene TRBV6-1; weak D call: TRBD1 (7 bases). Trimming cost V 1 base and J 0 bases, with 16 bases left between them. The CDR3 consists of 18 residues. The germline V gene has CDR1 MNHNS and CDR2 SASEGT. This CDR3 reads CASSEVGQGGLAKNIQYF. CDR3 sequence (DNA): TGTGCCAGCAGTGAAGTAGGTCAGGGGGGACTAGCCAAAAACATTCAGTACTTC.

For this clonotype: This likely reflects a read error, since a far larger clone is one base away. The chain has TRBV7-2 and TRBJ2-5; no clear D gene. The germline CDR1 and CDR2 sequences are SGHTA and FQGNSA. This CDR3 is 15 amino acids long. CDR3 sequence (DNA): TGTGCCAGCAGCTTAGTTCCGAACTTACAAGGGACCCAGTACTTC. Protein product: CASSLVPNLQGTQYF.

This clonotype was counted between two and nine times. V gene TRBV2 combines with J gene TRBJ2-1, with 8 bases identical to TRBD2. With 3 bases clipped from V and 6 bases from J, the junction kept 10 bases outside the gene matches. Germline CDR1 reads SNHLY; CDR2 reads FYNNEI. The CDR3 runs to 16 residues. CDR3 in amino acids: CASSEVVAGLGNEQFF. For the CDR3, the DNA is TGTGCCAGCAGTGAGGTGGTAGCGGGATTAGGCAATGAGCAGTTCTTC.

This rearrangement joins TRBV19 to TRBJ1-5; possible D gene TRBD1, 6 bases. This CDR3 has 12 amino acids. Germline assignment: CDR1 LNHDA and CDR2 SQIVND (reference sequence). V lost 7 bases to trimming and J lost 6 bases, with 10 bases between them. The CDR3 loop is CASTQGSQPQHF. The CDR3 DNA follows: TGTGCCAGTACTCAGGGGTCTCAGCCCCAGCATTTT.

V is TRBV20-1 and J is TRBJ2-5; 10 bases map to TRBD2. The V segment lost 7 bases and the J segment 3 bases; nucleotides outside the gene matches: 20. This CDR3 contains 18 residues. The germline gives CDR1 DFQATT, CDR2 SNEGSKA (reference sequence). CDR3 amino acids: CSVNPPVASGRWEETQYF. In DNA form, the CDR3 reads TGCAGTGTCAATCCCCCAGTCGCTAGCGGGAGATGGGAAGAGACCCAGTACTTC.

On this clonotype: A much more abundant neighbour one base away suggests this may be a read error. The gene calls are TRBV30 and TRBJ1-2; no reliable D call. The CDR3 has 11 residues. The V gene's germline CDR1 is GTSNPN and CDR2 SVGIG (reference sequence). CDR3: CAWINNYDYTF. CDR3 DNA sequence: TGTGCCTGGATCAATAACTATGACTACACCTTC.

The chain employs TRBV6-1 and TRBJ1-5; D is undetermined. Germline-derived CDR1 and CDR2 are MNHNS and SASEGT. The V end lost 6 bases, the J end lost 2 bases, and 11 bases lay between the germline ends. This CDR3 has 14 amino acids. CDR3 DNA: TGTGCCAGCAGAAGTGGGGTTGGCAATCAGCCCCAGCATTTT. It encodes CASRSGVGNQPQHF.

There are many counts of this clonotype. The chain recombines TRBV20-1 with TRBJ1-2; possibly TRBD1 for D (6 bases). Trimming removed 3 bases at V and 4 bases at J, with 12 bases between. Germline V gene sequence: CDR1 DFQATT, CDR2 SNEGSKA (reference sequence). CDR3 length: 13 residues. In nucleotides, the CDR3 is TGCAGTGCTAGCAGACAGGATATCTATGGCTACACCTTC. This encodes CSASRQDIYGYTF.

In the case of this clonotype: Because the CDR3's place on the DNA is in doubt, the DNA is left out and the CDR3 is given as listed by TCRdb. V gene TRBV7-2 combines with J gene TRBJ1-1. The CDR3 is 20 amino acids long, termini counted. Germline assignment: CDR1 SGHTA and CDR2 FQGNSA. CDR3 loop: CASSFYICSAQGTHITEAFF.

The chain couples TRBV3-1 to TRBJ2-2, with TRBD2 matching 8 bases. Germline CDR1 LGHDT, CDR2 YNNKEL (reference sequence). V shed 0 bases, J shed 3 bases, and the junction held 3 bases outside the gene matches. The CDR3 runs to 16 residues. DNA for the CDR3: TGTGCCAGCAGCCAAGACGGGAGGGGATACACCGGGGAGCTGTTTTTT. Its translation is CASSQDGRGYTGELFF.

This clonotype showed up just a few times. The J gene is TRBJ1-4, the V gene TRBV4-1; TRBD1 is a possible D gene (5 bases). CDR3 size: 14 residues. The V gene's germline CDR1 is MGHRA and CDR2 YSYEKL. V lost 0 bases to trimming and J lost 8 bases, with 10 bases between them. CDR3 residues: CASSQEGTREKLFF. DNA for the CDR3: TGCGCCAGCAGCCAAGAGGGGACTCGAGAAAAACTGTTTTTT.